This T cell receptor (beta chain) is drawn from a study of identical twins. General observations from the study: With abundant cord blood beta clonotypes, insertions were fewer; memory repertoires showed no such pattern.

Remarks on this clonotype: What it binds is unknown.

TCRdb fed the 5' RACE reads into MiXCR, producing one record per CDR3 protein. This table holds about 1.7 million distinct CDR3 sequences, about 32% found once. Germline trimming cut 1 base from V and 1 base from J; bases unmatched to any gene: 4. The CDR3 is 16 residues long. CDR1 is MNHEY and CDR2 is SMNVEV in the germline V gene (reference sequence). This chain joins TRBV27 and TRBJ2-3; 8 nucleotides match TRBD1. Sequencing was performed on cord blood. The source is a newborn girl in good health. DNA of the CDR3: TGTGCCAGCAGTTTATATCGGGGACAGGGCACAGATACGCAGTATTTT. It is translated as CASSLYRGQGTDTQYF.